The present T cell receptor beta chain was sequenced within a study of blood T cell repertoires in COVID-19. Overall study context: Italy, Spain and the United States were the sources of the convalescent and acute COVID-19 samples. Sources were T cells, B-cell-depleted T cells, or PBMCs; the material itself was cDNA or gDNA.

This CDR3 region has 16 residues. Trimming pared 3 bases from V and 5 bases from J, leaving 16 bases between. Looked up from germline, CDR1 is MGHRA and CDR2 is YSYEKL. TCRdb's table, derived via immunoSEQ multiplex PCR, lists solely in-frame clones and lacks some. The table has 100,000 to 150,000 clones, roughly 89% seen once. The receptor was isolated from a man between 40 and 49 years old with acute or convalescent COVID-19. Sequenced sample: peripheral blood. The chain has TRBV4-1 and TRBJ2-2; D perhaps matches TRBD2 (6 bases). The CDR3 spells CASSQDGGARTGELFF. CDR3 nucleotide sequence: TGCGCCAGCAGCCAGGACGGAGGGGCGCGGACCGGGGAGCTGTTTTTT.